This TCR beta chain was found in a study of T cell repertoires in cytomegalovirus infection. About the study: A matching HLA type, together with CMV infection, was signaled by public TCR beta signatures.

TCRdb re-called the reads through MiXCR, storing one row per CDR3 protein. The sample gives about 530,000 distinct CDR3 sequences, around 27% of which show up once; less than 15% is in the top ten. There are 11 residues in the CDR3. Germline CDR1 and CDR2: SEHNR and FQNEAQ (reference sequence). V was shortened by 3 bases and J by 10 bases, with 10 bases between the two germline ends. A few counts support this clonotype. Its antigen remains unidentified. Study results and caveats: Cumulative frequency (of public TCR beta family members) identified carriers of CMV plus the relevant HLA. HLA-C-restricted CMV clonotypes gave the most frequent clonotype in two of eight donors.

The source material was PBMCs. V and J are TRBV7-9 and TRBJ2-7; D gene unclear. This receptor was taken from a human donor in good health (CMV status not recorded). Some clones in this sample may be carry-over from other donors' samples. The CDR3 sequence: CASSFGPIQYF. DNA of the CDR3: TGTGCCAGCAGCTTTGGGCCGATCCAGTACTTC.